This T cell receptor beta chain was observed in a study of shared clonotypes between healthy human individuals. Study background: CD4 naive and memory got three plates each, CD8 naive two, CD8 memory one.

The data were produced by immunoSEQ multiplex PCR, yet TCRdb's version contains in-frame clones alone and is incomplete. The sample lists roughly 2.1 million clones, about 92% occurring once. CD45RO-negative cells were positively selected for CCR7, leaving out terminally differentiated effector memory CD45RA+ cells. Donors comprised only Caucasian adults living in Nashville, Tennessee. V shed 1 base and J shed 2 bases, with 9 bases lying between them. Germline V lookup: CDR1 SGHTA, CDR2 FQGNSA. The CDR3 is 15 residues long. Study outcomes and limitations: Few donors limited the genetic and exposure-history diversity represented.

Concerning this clone itself: Its target is not known. Other DNA sequences of this sample code for an identical CDR3.

The sequence derives from a man between 18 and 35 years old in good health. Some clones in this sample may be carry-over from other donors' samples. The sequencing sample was made of naive CD8+ T cells from PBMCs. The chain combines TRBV7-2 with TRBJ1-5; D is unclear. The DNA of the CDR3 is TGTGCCAGCAGCTTAGTCGGCCGAGGCAATCAGCCCCAGCATTTT. Amino acids: CASSLVGRGNQPQHF.